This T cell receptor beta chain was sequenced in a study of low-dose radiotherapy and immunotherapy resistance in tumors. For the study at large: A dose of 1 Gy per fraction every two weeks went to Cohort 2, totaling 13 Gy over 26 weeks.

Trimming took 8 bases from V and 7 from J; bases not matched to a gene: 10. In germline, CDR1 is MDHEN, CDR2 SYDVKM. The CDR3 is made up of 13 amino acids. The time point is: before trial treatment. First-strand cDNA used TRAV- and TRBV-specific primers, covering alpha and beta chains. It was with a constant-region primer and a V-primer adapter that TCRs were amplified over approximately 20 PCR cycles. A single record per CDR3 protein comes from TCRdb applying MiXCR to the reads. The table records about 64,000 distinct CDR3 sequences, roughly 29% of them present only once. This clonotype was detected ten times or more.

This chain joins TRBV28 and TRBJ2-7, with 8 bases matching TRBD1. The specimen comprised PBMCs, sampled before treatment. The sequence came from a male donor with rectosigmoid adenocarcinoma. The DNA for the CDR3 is TGTGCCAGCTCACAGGGGGATGTGAGGGAGCAGTACTTC. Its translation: CASSQGDVREQYF.